The 15 T cell receptor beta chains below come from one sample, sequenced in a study of cytomegalovirus exposure and HLA in healthy donors. 13 Jbeta primers and 60 Vbeta primers were used for the PCR. Using immunoSEQ multiplex PCR, the repertoire was profiled, and TCRdb retains in-frame clones only, with some absent. The sample has 200,000 to 250,000 clones, approximately 80% seen once. Sequencing was done on a sample of PBMCs. Receptors originate from a girl aged 10-17 years in good health and CMV-seronegative.

In its sample, this clone was seen once. The chain carries TRBV18 and TRBJ2-2, with D perhaps matching TRBD2 (5 bases). Germline CDR1 is KGHSH and CDR2 is LQKENI. There are 15 residues in the CDR3. The V end was cut by 4 bases, the J end by 0 bases, with 9 bases between. Here the CDR3 DNA reads TGTGCCAGCTCACAGAACGGGGCGAACACCGGGGAGCTGTTTTTT. Residues: CASSQNGANTGELFF.

This chain connects TRBV28 to TRBJ1-2; D is unresolved. V lost 6 bases to trimming and J lost 4 bases, with 15 bases between them. CDR3 length equals 14 residues. Germline CDR1 and CDR2: MDHEN and SYDVKM. CDR3 bases: TGTGCCAGCAGCACACGCGGAATGAGCTATGGCTACACCTTC. Its protein is CASSTRGMSYGYTF.

The V call is TRBV6-1, the J call TRBJ1-2; D is possibly TRBD1 (6 bases). The CDR3 extends over 13 amino acids. Germline CDR1 and CDR2: MNHNS and SASEGT. Trimming took 6 bases from V and 1 from J, leaving 9 bases between them. The CDR3 nucleotides are TGTGCCAGCAGGACAGGAAATAACTATGGCTACACCTTC. Its translation is CASRTGNNYGYTF.

The J gene is TRBJ1-4, the V gene TRBV4-3; D remains ambiguous. The length of the CDR3 is 16 residues. V was shortened by 0 bases and J by 7 bases, with 15 bases between the two germline ends. Per the germline V gene, CDR1 is LGHNA and CDR2 is YSLEER. The CDR3 DNA is TGCGCCAGCAGCCAAGATCCCCCGGGAAAGGGTGAAAAACTGTTTTTT. Translating gives CASSQDPPGKGEKLFF.

The sample holds a few counts of this clone. The J gene is TRBJ2-7, the V gene TRBV6-1; a possible D gene is TRBD2 (5 bases). The germline V gene has CDR1 MNHNS and CDR2 SASEGT. V was trimmed by 6 bases and J by 3 bases, leaving 15 bases between them. The CDR3 extends over 14 amino acids. This chain's CDR3 is CASRATTGIYEQYF. The CDR3 coding sequence is TGTGCCAGCAGGGCCACAACGGGAATCTACGAGCAGTACTTC.

In its sample, this clone was seen once. V gene TRBV28 combines with J gene TRBJ1-2; 10 bases line up with TRBD1. The CDR3 runs 15 residues. CDR1 is MDHEN, CDR2 SYDVKM, per germline. V was clipped by 8 bases and J by 8 bases; unmatched bases: 14. The CDR3 sequence is CASWAPGTGEGGYTF. The CDR3 nucleotides are TGTGCCAGCTGGGCCCCCGGGACAGGGGAAGGCGGCTACACCTTC.

J is TRBJ1-3 and V is TRBV6-1; D perhaps matches TRBD1 (5 bases). The CDR3 length is 17 residues. CDR1 is MNHNS and CDR2 is SASEGT in the germline V gene. The V end lost 6 bases, the J end lost 2 bases, and 20 bases lay between the germline ends. CDR3 residues: CASRERAGREPGNTIYF. The CDR3 region has the DNA TGTGCCAGCAGGGAACGGGCAGGGAGGGAGCCTGGAAACACCATATATTTT.

The V gene is TRBV5-1, the J gene TRBJ2-3; no clear D gene. Per the germline V gene, CDR1 is SGHRS and CDR2 is YFSETQ. V lost 1 base and J 4 bases, leaving 7 bases between the germline ends. This CDR3 has 13 residues. The CDR3 DNA sequence: TGCGCCAGCAGCTTGTTGCGTTCAGATACGCAGTATTTT. Translation: CASSLLRSDTQYF.

This clone was counted a single time. The chain has TRBV28 and TRBJ2-7; the D gene is possibly TRBD2 (5 bases). Germline-derived CDR1 and CDR2 are MDHEN and SYDVKM. The V end lost 6 bases, the J end lost 3 bases, and 15 bases lay between the germline ends. The CDR3 has 14 amino acids. The CDR3 DNA follows: TGTGCCAGCAGGCTGACGGGATTCAGCTACGAGCAGTACTTC. Amino acids: CASRLTGFSYEQYF.

This sequence joins TRBV6-1 and TRBJ1-2; no reliable D call. The V gene's germline CDR1 is MNHNS and CDR2 SASEGT. Between the trimmed V and J ends, which lost 1 base and 3 bases, there was a span of 6 bases. The CDR3 loop spans 13 amino acids. The CDR3 here is CASSEVADYGYTF. CDR3 coding DNA: TGTGCCAGCAGTGAAGTGGCAGACTATGGCTACACCTTC.

The V and J genes are TRBV30 and TRBJ1-2; no firm D call. CDR1 GTSNPN and CDR2 SVGIG come from the germline V gene (reference sequence). V was shortened by 4 bases and J by 1 base, with 16 bases between the two germline ends. The CDR3 covers 15 residues. CDR3 amino acids: CAWTWSLSFNYGYTF. CDR3 in DNA: TGTGCCTGGACCTGGAGTCTATCCTTTAACTATGGCTACACCTTC.

The gene calls are TRBV15 and TRBJ2-2, with 8 bases matching TRBD1. J was trimmed by 5 bases and V by 2 bases; bases with no gene match: 13. CDR1 and CDR2 (germline): LNHNV, YYDKDF (reference sequence). The CDR3 length is 18 residues. Here the CDR3 reads CATSRLVDRADGTGELFF. DNA for the CDR3: TGTGCCACCAGCAGACTAGTGGACAGGGCCGATGGGACCGGGGAGCTGTTTTTT.

The J gene is TRBJ1-1, the V gene TRBV28, with D uncertain. This CDR3 comprises 16 residues. Germline CDR1 reads MDHEN; CDR2 reads SYDVKM. The V end lost 1 base, the J end lost 0 bases, and 12 bases lay between the germline ends. Here the CDR3 DNA reads TGTGCCAGCAGTTTATTCGGGAGGATCATGAACACTGAAGCTTTCTTT. Its protein product is CASSLFGRIMNTEAFF.

The rearrangement links TRBV6-5 to TRBJ2-5; TRBD2 might be the D (6 bases). From germline, CDR1 is MNHEY and CDR2 SVGAGI. V shed 6 bases and J shed 14 bases, with 19 bases lying between them. The length of the CDR3 is 12 residues. CDR3 bases: TGTGCCAGCAGCGATGGCGGGGTACAGGCATACTTC. Encoded protein: CASSDGGVQAYF.

Here the CDR3 reads CASSPWTALTGELFF. CDR3 DNA: TGTGCCAGCAGCCCTTGGACAGCTCTAACCGGGGAGCTGTTTTTT. This rearrangement joins TRBV5-4 to TRBJ2-2, with D tentatively TRBD1 (6 bases). V was pared by 4 bases and J by 5 bases, with 15 bases between. The CDR3 has 15 residues. Germline V gene sequence: CDR1 SGHNT, CDR2 YYREEE (reference sequence).